Below are 3 T cell receptor beta chains sequenced from a single sample in a study of CD8 T cells in Susac syndrome. Reverse transcription of roughly 0.5 to 1 ug RNA was performed with random hexamers. TCRdb re-called the immunoSEQ multiplex PCR reads through MiXCR, storing one row per CDR3 protein. The sample records about 110,000 distinct CDR3 sequences, around 94% being singletons. Sample: CD8+ T cells from PBMCs. The receptors were gathered from a human donor with Susac syndrome.

This chain joins TRBV29-1 and TRBJ2-7, with a tentative D call TRBD1 (5 bases). CDR3 length equals 13 residues. The germline V gene has CDR1 SQVTM and CDR2 ANQGSEA. V was pared by 5 bases and J by 4 bases, with 15 bases between. CDR3: CSVKGMGSYEQYF. CDR3 nucleotide sequence: TGCAGCGTTAAGGGGATGGGATCTTACGAGCAGTACTTC.

This chain joins TRBV10-3 and TRBJ2-7; D might be TRBD1 or TRBD2, each matching 5 bases. Per germline, CDR1 ENHRY and CDR2 SYGVKD. Trimming left V 6 bases short and J 6 bases short, with 12 bases between. This CDR3 is built from 12 residues. In DNA form, the CDR3 reads TGTGCCATCAGGGAAGGGGACGGCGAGCAGTACTTC. Translating it yields CAIREGDGEQYF.

This chain links TRBV6-6 with TRBJ2-7; D not certain. Germline V lookup: CDR1 MNHNY, CDR2 SVGAGI (reference sequence). This CDR3 has 11 amino acids. Trimming took off 6 bases at V and 3 bases at J, with 6 bases between the two ends. The CDR3 is CASSPNYEQYF. The CDR3 DNA follows: TGTGCCAGCAGCCCCAACTACGAGCAGTACTTC.